The 29 T cell receptor beta chains reported below all come from one sample, sequenced in a study of radiation and T cells in renal cell carcinoma. Described time point: blood 2 weeks post-SBRT. Treatment given: 15 Gy SBRT to primary tumor, nephrectomy 4 weeks later. Sequencing was performed with immunoSEQ multiplex PCR; in TCRdb, only in-frame clones are kept and a portion is missing. This sample has roughly 150,000 clones; roughly 87% occur once, and the top ten carry 10% to 15%. The sequences come from blood, collected from a patient whose treatment included radiotherapy and nephrectomy. These receptors originate from a woman aged 45-65 years with renal cell carcinoma.

In its sample, this clone was seen a few times. This rearrangement joins TRBV7-2 to TRBJ1-1, with D unresolved. CDR1 SGHTA and CDR2 FQGNSA come from the germline V gene. The CDR3 spans 14 residues. V lost 4 bases, J lost 1 base, and 10 bases lay in between. The CDR3 loop is CASSYPTGNTEAFF. CDR3 bases: TGTGCCAGCAGCTATCCGACGGGGAACACTGAAGCTTTCTTT. Supplemented by reference TRBV7-2 and TRBJ1-1, the full variable domain reads GAGVSQSPSNKVTEKGKDVELRCDPISGHTALYWYRQSLGQGLEFLIYFQGNSAPDKSGLPSDRFSAERTGGSVSTLTIQRTQQEDSAVYLCASSYPTGNTEAFFGQGTRLTVV.

The chain has TRBV6-5 and TRBJ2-2; no clear D gene. CDR1 MNHEY and CDR2 SVGAGI come from the germline V gene. V lost 4 bases and J 4 bases, leaving 16 bases between the germline ends. There are 16 residues in the CDR3. CDR3 amino acids: CASSSRSRFPTGELFF. CDR3 DNA: TGTGCCAGCAGTTCCCGGTCCCGCTTTCCCACCGGGGAGCTGTTTTTT.

The chain links TRBV7-9 to TRBJ2-7, with 10 bases that match TRBD1. V lost 7 bases and J lost 0; bases outside the gene matches: 6. The V gene's germline CDR1 is SEHNR and CDR2 FQNEAQ (reference sequence). The CDR3 covers 15 residues. CDR3 sequence: CASTRDRGSSYEQYF. The CDR3 nucleotides read TGTGCCAGCACCCGGGACAGGGGTTCCTCCTACGAGCAGTACTTC. Together with reference TRBV7-9 and TRBJ2-7, the CDR3 gives the full variable domain: DTGVSQNPRHKITKRGQNVTFRCDPISEHNRLYWYRQTLGQGPEFLTYFQNEAQLEKSRLLSDRFSAERPKGSFSTLEIQRTEQGDSAMYLCASTRDRGSSYEQYFGPGTRLTVT.

This clone was seen more than once but under ten times. The chain uses TRBV6-4 and TRBJ1-1; D perhaps matches TRBD1 (6 bases). CDR1 MRHNA and CDR2 SNTAGT come from the germline V gene. The length of the CDR3 is 13 residues. V was clipped by 4 bases and J by 5 bases, with 11 bases between them. The CDR3 nucleotides are TGTGCCAGCAGTGCCCTCAGGGGAACTGAAGCTTTCTTT. It is translated as CASSALRGTEAFF.

The J gene is TRBJ2-2, the V gene TRBV5-5, with 9 bases identical to TRBD1. CDR3 length: 15 amino acids. V shed 6 bases, J shed 1 base, and the junction held 4 bases outside the gene matches. Germline V gene data show CDR1 as SGHKS and CDR2 as YYEKEE (reference sequence). The CDR3 here is CASTRDRVNTGELFF. In nucleotides, the CDR3 is TGTGCCAGCACCAGGGACAGGGTGAACACCGGGGAGCTGTTTTTT.

The rearrangement joins TRBV30 to TRBJ1-2, with D maybe TRBD1 (5 bases). Germline values: CDR1 GTSNPN, CDR2 SVGIG (reference sequence). The CDR3 is 11 residues long. Trimming shortened V by 4 bases and J by 7 bases, and 10 bases separated the two germline ends. The CDR3 here is CAWTLGGGYTF. For the CDR3, the DNA is TGTGCCTGGACCCTTGGGGGTGGCTACACCTTC.

The chain is built from TRBV19 and TRBJ1-1; 8 bases agree with TRBD1. Germline CDR1 and CDR2: LNHDA and SQIVND (reference sequence). V shed 7 bases, J shed 5 bases, and the junction held 9 bases outside the gene matches. CDR3 length equals 14 residues. CDR3: CASIRTGRSTEAFF. CDR3 sequence (DNA): TGTGCCAGTATCAGGACAGGGAGATCGACTGAAGCTTTCTTT.

This clone was counted only a few times. The J gene is TRBJ1-1, the V gene TRBV9, with 7 bases fitting TRBD1. This CDR3 contains 13 residues. The germline V gene encodes CDR1 SGDLS and CDR2 YYNGEE. V trimming: 1 base; J trimming: 8 bases; junction bases outside the gene matches: 5. The CDR3, as DNA: TGTGCCAGCAGCGTAACCCGGGACAGCGAAGCTTTCTTT. Its protein product is CASSVTRDSEAFF.

The V and J genes are TRBV6-4 and TRBJ2-7; D may correspond to TRBD1 or TRBD2 (5 bases each). V was trimmed by 2 bases and J by 3 bases, leaving 17 bases between them. CDR1 and CDR2 from the germline V gene are MRHNA and SNTAGT. The CDR3 is 16 amino acids. CDR3 nucleotides: TGTGCCAGCAGTGACAGAATGCAGAGGGGAAGCTACGAGCAGTACTTC. Its translation is CASSDRMQRGSYEQYF.

V and J are TRBV18 and TRBJ1-1, with D perhaps matching TRBD1 (5 bases). Germline CDR1 is KGHSH and CDR2 is LQKENI. V lost 2 bases to trimming and J lost 4 bases, with 20 bases between them. The CDR3 is made up of 17 amino acids. The CDR3 nucleotides are TGTGCCAGCTCACCAGATTTAACAGGACCCGCGGGCACTGAAGCTTTCTTT. Amino acid sequence: CASSPDLTGPAGTEAFF.

V and J are TRBV19 and TRBJ2-7; 14 bases line up with TRBD2. Trimming took 5 bases from V and 5 from J; bases not matched to a gene: 5. There are 15 residues in the CDR3. The germline V gene has CDR1 LNHDA and CDR2 SQIVND (reference sequence). The CDR3 region has the DNA TGTGCCAGTAGTCCAGAGGGACTAGCGGGGGACGAGCAGTACTTC. This sequence encodes CASSPEGLAGDEQYF.

This chain uses TRBV11-1 with TRBJ2-3, with 8 positions matching TRBD2. Trimming cost V 4 bases and J 4 bases; bases outside gene matches: 4. CDR1 SGHAT and CDR2 FQDESV come from the germline V gene (reference sequence). CDR3 length: 14 residues. CDR3 sequence reads: CASSSQAGADTQYF. CDR3 nucleotides: TGTGCCAGCAGCTCCCAAGCGGGGGCAGATACGCAGTATTTT.

This rearrangement joins TRBV9 to TRBJ2-2, with D maybe TRBD1 (6 bases). The CDR3 length is 15 residues. Trimming pared 4 bases from V and 5 bases from J, leaving 15 bases between. Germline V gives CDR1 SGDLS, CDR2 YYNGEE. CDR3 DNA sequence: TGTGCCAGCAGCCCTCAACCCGGGACAACCGGGGAGCTGTTTTTT. This translates into CASSPQPGTTGELFF.

This chain connects TRBV18 to TRBJ2-7, with TRBD1 matching 10 bases. V gave up 0 bases and J gave up 5 bases; unmatched junction bases: 7. Per germline, CDR1 KGHSH and CDR2 LQKENI. The CDR3 is 16 amino acids. The DNA for the CDR3 is TGTGCCAGCTCACCACCCTGGGGACAGGGGAACCACGAGCAGTACTTC. Translating it yields CASSPPWGQGNHEQYF.

The rearrangement links TRBV4-2 to TRBJ2-5; 10 nucleotides line up with TRBD2. Germline-derived CDR1 and CDR2 are LGHNA and YNFKEQ. The V gene end was trimmed by 4 bases and the J gene end by 2 bases; junction bases not matched to a gene: 7. The CDR3 runs 16 residues. CDR3 in amino acids: CASSPSGGPGQETQYF. For the CDR3, the DNA is TGTGCCAGCAGCCCTAGCGGGGGACCAGGACAAGAGACCCAGTACTTC.

On this clone: At one boundary the junction diverges from the germline segment, which might be a read error. This chain links TRBV2 with TRBJ1-3; D is unclear. The germline CDR1 and CDR2 sequences are SNHLY and FYNNEI. This CDR3 is 10 amino acids long. The CDR3 nucleotides read TGTGCCAGCAGTGAACCAGGCCTCAGTTTT. As protein: CASSEPGLSF.

V and J are TRBV15 and TRBJ2-1; tentative D call: TRBD2 (6 bases). This CDR3 comprises 20 residues. Germline V gene sequence: CDR1 LNHNV, CDR2 YYDKDF (reference sequence). The V gene lost 0 bases and the J gene lost 7 bases, with 28 bases spanning the gap. The CDR3 here is CATSRDPSGERATPGNEQFF. The CDR3 nucleotides are TGTGCCACCAGCAGAGATCCTTCGGGAGAGCGGGCCACCCCGGGGAATGAGCAGTTCTTC.

The chain carries TRBV4-3 and TRBJ2-2; 9 bases match TRBD2. V lost 0 bases and J lost 5; bases outside the gene matches: 10. The CDR3 consists of 18 residues. Germline assignment: CDR1 LGHNA and CDR2 YSLEER. The CDR3 nucleotides read TGCGCCAGCAGCCAAGAACTATTAGCGGGGGTGGGTACCGGGGAGCTGTTTTTT. It encodes CASSQELLAGVGTGELFF.

This chain uses TRBV11-1 with TRBJ1-5, with no clear D. V was clipped by 4 bases and J by 5 bases, with 9 bases between them. CDR1 SGHAT and CDR2 FQDESV come from the germline V gene (reference sequence). The CDR3 runs 13 residues. The CDR3 loop reads CASSSSRDQPQHF. In DNA, the CDR3 is TGTGCCAGCAGCTCTAGCCGTGATCAGCCCCAGCATTTT.

The chain carries TRBV19 and TRBJ1-3; D call uncertain. V lost 11 bases and J 2 bases, leaving 13 bases between the germline ends. The CDR3 covers 13 residues. Germline V gives CDR1 LNHDA, CDR2 SQIVND (reference sequence). The CDR3 loop is CASGPGPGNTIYF. The CDR3 coding sequence is TGTGCCTCTGGTCCGGGCCCTGGAAACACCATATATTTT.

The genes are TRBV7-9 and TRBJ2-5, with TRBD1 identical over 9 bases. With 5 bases clipped from V and 5 bases from J, the junction kept 9 bases outside the gene matches. Per the germline V gene, CDR1 is SEHNR and CDR2 is FQNEAQ (reference sequence). This CDR3 spans 15 amino acids. CDR3 nucleotides: TGTGCCAGCAGCCCAGGACAGGGGAGGAGTGAGACCCAGTACTTC. This sequence encodes CASSPGQGRSETQYF.

The chain joins TRBV7-8 to TRBJ2-2, with TRBD2 matching 11 bases. The CDR3 has 17 residues. Germline V gene lookup returns CDR1 SGHVS and CDR2 FQNEAQ. J lost 0 bases, V lost 6 bases, and 6 bases had no gene match. In DNA form, the CDR3 reads TGTGCCAGCAGGCGGGGACTAGCGGCGTCGAACACCGGGGAGCTGTTTTTT. It specifies CASRRGLAASNTGELFF.

The J gene is TRBJ2-2, the V gene TRBV9; 14 nucleotides line up with TRBD2. Germline V gene sequence: CDR1 SGDLS, CDR2 YYNGEE. The CDR3 runs to 17 residues. The V and J ends lost 5 bases and 4 bases, in that order; junction bases with no gene match: 7. The CDR3 is CASRAGTSGGGTGELFF. CDR3 bases: TGTGCCAGCAGGGCCGGGACTAGCGGGGGTGGCACCGGGGAGCTGTTTTTT.

This rearrangement joins TRBV2 to TRBJ2-4; D might be TRBD1 (6 bases). The V and J ends lost 0 bases and 0 bases respectively, with 9 bases between them. Germline CDR1 is SNHLY and CDR2 is FYNNEI. The CDR3 runs to 16 residues. CDR3 DNA sequence: TGTGCCAGCAGTGAAGCTGAGGGACAAGCCAAAAACATTCAGTACTTC. It translates to CASSEAEGQAKNIQYF. Supplemented by reference TRBV2 and TRBJ2-4, the full variable domain reads EPEVTQTPSHQVTQMGQEVILRCVPISNHLYFYWYRQILGQKVEFLVSFYNNEISEKSEIFDDQFSVERPDGSNFTLKIRSTKLEDSAMYFCASSEAEGQAKNIQYFGAGTRLSVL.

The chain couples TRBV13 to TRBJ1-1, with 7 bases matching TRBD1. V shed 5 bases and J 1 base; nucleotides not matched to a gene: 7. Germline V gene sequence: CDR1 PRHDT, CDR2 FYEKMQ (reference sequence). CDR3 length equals 15 residues. CDR3 in DNA: TGTGCCAGCAGCCCAGGGGGGGGGCAGAACACTGAAGCTTTCTTT. Protein product: CASSPGGGQNTEAFF.

The gene calls are TRBV5-8 and TRBJ1-5; 7 nucleotides agree with TRBD1. CDR1 is SGHTS and CDR2 is YDEGEE in the germline V gene. There are 17 residues in the CDR3. Trimming cost V 3 bases and J 2 bases; bases outside gene matches: 11. CDR3 sequence: CASSSGQNSFGNQPQHF. As DNA, the CDR3 is TGTGCCAGCAGCTCGGGACAGAATAGTTTCGGCAATCAGCCCCAGCATTTT.

The J gene is TRBJ2-7, the V gene TRBV7-2; D unresolved. This CDR3 is 12 amino acids long. Trimming shortened V by 5 bases and J by 0 bases, and 5 bases separated the two germline ends. Germline V gene lookup returns CDR1 SGHTA and CDR2 FQGNSA. CDR3 coding DNA: TGTGCCAGCAGCCCCAGCTCCTACGAGCAGTACTTC. Protein sequence: CASSPSSYEQYF.

This clone was counted a few times. The V and J genes are TRBV7-2 and TRBJ1-3, with TRBD1 matching over 9 bases. Germline V gene data show CDR1 as SGHTA and CDR2 as FQGNSA. The CDR3 covers 15 residues. J was trimmed by 0 bases and V by 6 bases; bases with no gene match: 3. DNA for the CDR3: TGTGCCAGCAGTACAGGGGGCTACTCTGGAAACACCATATATTTT. Protein: CASSTGGYSGNTIYF. Drawing the rest from reference TRBV7-2 and TRBJ1-3, the complete variable domain is GAGVSQSPSNKVTEKGKDVELRCDPISGHTALYWYRQSLGQGLEFLIYFQGNSAPDKSGLPSDRFSAERTGGSVSTLTIQRTQQEDSAVYLCASSTGGYSGNTIYFGEGSWLTVV.

The chain couples TRBV4-1 to TRBJ1-1; 9 bases agree with TRBD1. Trimming at V came to 4 bases and at J to 2 bases, leaving 11 bases not matched to a gene. Germline-derived CDR1 and CDR2 are MGHRA and YSYEKL. The CDR3 sequence is 17 residues long. The CDR3 sequence is CASSPALVDRGNTEAFF. The CDR3 DNA follows: TGCGCCAGCAGCCCCGCCCTCGTGGACAGGGGAAACACTGAAGCTTTCTTT.